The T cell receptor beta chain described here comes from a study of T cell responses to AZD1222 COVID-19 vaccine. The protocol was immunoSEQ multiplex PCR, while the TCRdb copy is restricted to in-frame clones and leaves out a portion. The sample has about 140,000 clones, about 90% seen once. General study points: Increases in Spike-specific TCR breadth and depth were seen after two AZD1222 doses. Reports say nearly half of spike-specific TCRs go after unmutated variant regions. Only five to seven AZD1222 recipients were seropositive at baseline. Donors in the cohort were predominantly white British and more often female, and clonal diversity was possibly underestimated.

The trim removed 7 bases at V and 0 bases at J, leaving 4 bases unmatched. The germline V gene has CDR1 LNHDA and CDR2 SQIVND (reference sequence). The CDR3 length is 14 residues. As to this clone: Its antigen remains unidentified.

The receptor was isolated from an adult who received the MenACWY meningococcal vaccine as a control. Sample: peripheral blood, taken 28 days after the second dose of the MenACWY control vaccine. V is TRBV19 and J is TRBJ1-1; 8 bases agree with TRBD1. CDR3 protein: CASTPGQVNTEAFF. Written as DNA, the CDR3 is TGTGCCAGTACCCCGGGACAGGTGAACACTGAAGCTTTCTTT.